The 27 T cell receptor beta chains below were found in one sample sequenced in a study of T-cell memory formation after mild COVID-19. Each CDR3 protein is one row after TCRdb ran MiXCR on the 5' RACE reads. This sample has 300,000 to 350,000 distinct CDR3 sequences, with roughly an eighth found just once. The sample was PBMCs or a T cell subset sorted from them (not recorded which). The origin of the receptors is a man aged 18-30 years who had mild COVID-19 (a few samples of this study predate the infection). Cell type and time point are not known.

There are a few counts of this clonotype. V and J are TRBV20-1 and TRBJ2-1; 8 bases line up with TRBD1. This CDR3 is 15 amino acids long. The germline V gene encodes CDR1 DFQATT and CDR2 SNEGSKA (reference sequence). The J segment lost 4 bases and the V segment lost 0 bases, leaving 5 bases of the junction unmatched. In DNA form, the CDR3 reads TGCAGTGCTAGAGAGTTGAGACAGGGGTACAATGAGCAGTTCTTC. This encodes CSARELRQGYNEQFF.

The chain combines TRBV12-3 or TRBV12-4 with TRBJ2-7; 8 nucleotides match TRBD1. The CDR3 runs 14 residues. With 6 bases clipped from V and 4 bases from J, the junction kept 8 bases outside the gene matches. The CDR3 DNA reads as TGTGCCAGCAGGAGACAGGGGTTGGTATACGAGCAGTACTTC. This codes for CASRRQGLVYEQYF.

This clonotype turned up a few times. The chain has TRBV20-1 and TRBJ1-6; the match to TRBD1 covers 8 bases. The V and J ends lost 0 bases and 14 bases, in that order; junction bases with no gene match: 15. This CDR3 contains 16 residues. Germline V lookup: CDR1 DFQATT, CDR2 SNEGSKA (reference sequence). CDR3 sequence (DNA): TGCAGTGCTAGAGATAGACTGAAGGACAGGGTGAAGGCCCTCCACTTT. The encoded protein is CSARDRLKDRVKALHF.

This clonotype turned up a few times. Here the CDR3 DNA reads TGCGCCAGCAGCGGCCGTAGCGGGGGGCACCAAGAGACCCAGTACTTC. Protein: CASSGRSGGHQETQYF. The chain joins TRBV5-1 to TRBJ2-5; TRBD2 matches 10 bases. CDR3 length equals 16 residues. Germline CDR1 is SGHRS and CDR2 is YFSETQ. After removal of 4 bases from V and 0 bases from J, the junction contained 6 bases not matched to a gene. Combining the CDR3 with reference TRBV5-1 and TRBJ2-5 gives the whole variable domain KAGVTQTPRYLIKTRGQQVTLSCSPISGHRSVSWYQQTPGQGLQFLFEYFSETQRNKGNFPGRFSGRQFSNSRSEMNVSTLELGDSALYLCASSGRSGGHQETQYFGPGTRLLVL.

This clonotype appeared a few times. The chain combines TRBV7-2 with TRBJ1-2, with unresolved D. Germline V gene sequence: CDR1 SGHTA, CDR2 FQGNSA. V lost 5 bases and J 7 bases, leaving 11 bases between the germline ends. The CDR3 runs 12 residues. CDR3 region: CASSQSSGGYTF. The DNA for the CDR3 is TGTGCCAGCAGCCAAAGCTCGGGTGGCTACACCTTC.

This chain connects TRBV7-8 to TRBJ1-4; tentatively, D is TRBD1 (6 bases). This CDR3 has 15 residues. The V gene lost 5 bases and the J gene lost 6 bases, with 16 bases spanning the gap. Germline V gives CDR1 SGHVS, CDR2 FQNEAQ. The CDR3 nucleotides read TGTGCCAGCAGCCCGTTAACAGGGTTAGATGAAAAACTGTTTTTT. Its translation: CASSPLTGLDEKLFF.

The chain uses TRBV3-1 and TRBJ2-7; 7 bases fit TRBD1. Germline CDR1 is LGHDT and CDR2 is YNNKEL (reference sequence). Trimming at V came to 4 bases and at J to 3 bases, leaving 9 bases not matched to a gene. The CDR3 sequence is 15 residues long. The CDR3 DNA is TGTGCCAGCAGCCCCGTGTGGGCAGGGGGCTACGAGCAGTACTTC. It specifies CASSPVWAGGYEQYF.

J is TRBJ1-1 and V is TRBV12-3 or TRBV12-4; 9 bases line up with TRBD1. Losses at the gene ends were 8 bases for V and 1 base for J; bases not matched to a gene: 8. The CDR3 has 15 residues. The CDR3 bases are TGTGCCAGCGTCAAAAAGGGACAGGGGAACACTGAAGCTTTCTTT. Its protein product is CASVKKGQGNTEAFF.

This clonotype turned up a few times. In DNA form, the CDR3 reads TGTGCCAGCGATGTGGGGGTCAAGAGGAACATTCAGTACTTC. Its protein product is CASDVGVKRNIQYF. The chain uses TRBV12-3 or TRBV12-4 and TRBJ2-4, with D perhaps given as TRBD1 or TRBD2 (5 bases each). The ends were cut back, 8 bases at V and 7 bases at J, with 18 bases in the middle. This CDR3 has 14 residues.

In this sample, this clonotype turned up many times. The chain is built from TRBV20-1 and TRBJ2-2; 9 bases line up with TRBD1. The CDR3 spans 16 residues. Germline CDR1 is DFQATT and CDR2 is SNEGSKA (reference sequence). The V segment lost 0 bases and the J segment 4 bases; nucleotides outside the gene matches: 6. The CDR3 sequence is CSARDAGTGPTGELFF. The CDR3 bases are TGCAGTGCTAGAGATGCCGGGACAGGGCCCACCGGGGAGCTGTTTTTT.

This clonotype occurred a few times. The genes are TRBV9 and TRBJ2-5, with 14 bases that match TRBD2. The CDR3 runs to 15 residues. CDR1 is SGDLS, CDR2 YYNGEE, per germline. V lost 3 bases, J lost 4 bases, and 2 bases stayed unmatched. The CDR3 loop is CASSDGTSGGETQYF. The CDR3 bases are TGTGCCAGCAGCGACGGGACTAGCGGGGGAGAGACCCAGTACTTC.

The table lists this clonotype with a few counts. V usage is TRBV5-8 and J usage is TRBJ1-1, with D unclear. The ends were cut back, 4 bases at V and 6 bases at J, with 13 bases in the middle. Germline CDR1 reads SGHTS; CDR2 reads YDEGEE. This CDR3 contains 13 residues. The CDR3 DNA sequence: TGTGCCAGCAGCCGAGAAAGGGAGGCTGAAGCTTTCTTT. Translating it yields CASSREREAEAFF.

V and J are TRBV5-5 and TRBJ1-5; D possibly corresponds to TRBD1 (5 bases). Trimming removed 0 bases at V and 10 bases at J, with 17 bases between. Germline V gives CDR1 SGHKS, CDR2 YYEKEE (reference sequence). The CDR3 runs to 15 residues. DNA for the CDR3: TGTGCCAGCAGCTTGGTGGAGGGGCGGGGGACCCCCCAGCATTTT. This gives the protein CASSLVEGRGTPQHF.

The chain has TRBV12-3 or TRBV12-4 and TRBJ2-6; D perhaps matches TRBD2 (5 bases). The V end was cut by 5 bases, the J end by 2 bases, with 19 bases between. This CDR3 is built from 18 residues. This CDR3 is CASSMRRALWPGANVLTF. The CDR3 coding sequence is TGTGCCAGCAGTATGCGGCGGGCCCTCTGGCCTGGGGCCAACGTCCTGACTTTC.

This clonotype was picked up a small number of times. The chain is built from TRBV4-2 and TRBJ2-3; no clear D gene. This CDR3 is built from 17 residues. Trimming left V 4 bases short and J 0 bases short, with 17 bases between. CDR1 LGHNA and CDR2 YNFKEQ come from the germline V gene. CDR3 protein: CASSRRPETSSTDTQYF. The CDR3 nucleotides are TGTGCCAGCAGCCGCCGTCCAGAGACTTCTAGCACAGATACGCAGTATTTT.

This clonotype has just a few counts. This chain uses TRBV12-3 or TRBV12-4 with TRBJ1-5; D is uncertain. This CDR3 comprises 12 residues. V gave up 6 bases and J gave up 5 bases, with 8 bases separating them. The CDR3 coding sequence is TGTGCCAGCAGACCGAACGATCAGCCCCAGCATTTT. Residues: CASRPNDQPQHF.

The rearrangement joins TRBV25-1 to TRBJ2-7, with 11 positions matching TRBD1. The CDR3 covers 13 residues. The J segment lost 6 bases and the V segment lost 7 bases, leaving 5 bases of the junction unmatched. Germline V gives CDR1 MGHDK, CDR2 SYGVNS. CDR3 nucleotides: TGTGCCAGCACCGGGACAGGGGGTTCCGAGCAGTACTTC. Translation: CASTGTGGSEQYF.

The chain has TRBV12-3 or TRBV12-4 and TRBJ2-5; 7 bases line up with TRBD2. CDR3 length: 15 residues. Trimming took 8 bases from V and 5 from J; bases not matched to a gene: 14. The CDR3 is CASGHYGGNEETQYF. The CDR3 DNA reads as TGTGCCAGCGGACATTACGGGGGGAACGAGGAGACCCAGTACTTC.

The chain combines TRBV11-2 with TRBJ2-7; 8 nucleotides agree with TRBD1. This CDR3 has 12 residues. CDR1 and CDR2 (germline): SGHAT, FQNNGV. V shed 5 bases, J shed 9 bases, and the junction held 6 bases outside the gene matches. CDR3 nucleotides: TGTGCCAGCAGCGCCGGGACAGGTCGGCAGTACGTC. It encodes CASSAGTGRQYV.

The chain carries TRBV5-1 and TRBJ2-5; D perhaps matches TRBD2 (5 bases). Trimming shortened V by 5 bases and J by 9 bases, and 11 bases separated the two germline ends. CDR1 and CDR2 (germline): SGHRS, YFSETQ. The CDR3 totals 11 residues. The CDR3 nucleotides are TGCGCCAGCAGGGGAGTCTCGGCCCAGTACTTC. It is translated as CASRGVSAQYF.

This clonotype showed up many times. This chain uses TRBV4-1 with TRBJ2-3, with D perhaps TRBD2 (5 bases). CDR3 length: 15 amino acids. The V end lost 3 bases, the J end lost 5 bases, and 15 bases lay between the germline ends. The germline CDR1 and CDR2 sequences are MGHRA and YSYEKL. The CDR3 here is CASSHPPRGLDTQYF. Here the CDR3 DNA reads TGCGCCAGCAGCCATCCGCCCCGGGGATTAGATACGCAGTATTTT.

The table lists this clonotype with a few counts. This chain connects TRBV4-2 to TRBJ1-6, with 8 bases lining up with TRBD1. The CDR3 length is 16 residues. V shed 3 bases, J shed 7 bases, and the junction held 8 bases outside the gene matches. Germline V CDR1 and CDR2: LGHNA, YNFKEQ. The CDR3 region has the DNA TGTGCCAGCAGCCAGGAAAGACAGGGGTTGAATTCACCCCTCCACTTT. Its translation: CASSQERQGLNSPLHF.

The rearrangement uses TRBV7-8 and TRBJ2-7; TRBD2 aligns across 12 bases. The CDR3 is made up of 16 amino acids. With 1 base clipped from V and 7 bases from J, the junction kept 8 bases outside the gene matches. Germline V CDR1 and CDR2: SGHVS, FQNEAQ. CDR3 sequence reads: CASSLGRLAGDLEQYV. Here the CDR3 DNA reads TGTGCCAGCAGCTTAGGGCGACTAGCGGGGGACCTGGAGCAGTACGTC.

This clonotype came up a few times. V and J are TRBV12-3 or TRBV12-4 and TRBJ2-3, with D tentatively TRBD2 (5 bases). The V end lost 5 bases, the J end lost 6 bases, and 12 bases lay between the germline ends. CDR3 length: 13 amino acids. Here the CDR3 DNA reads TGTGCCAGCAGTCGTAGCGAGTCCGATACGCAGTATTTT. This encodes CASSRSESDTQYF.

The rearrangement uses TRBV5-1 and TRBJ2-7; D tentatively reads TRBD1 or TRBD2 (5 bases each). CDR3 size: 15 residues. Germline V gives CDR1 SGHRS, CDR2 YFSETQ. Trimming pared 4 bases from V and 0 bases from J, leaving 14 bases between. Written as DNA, the CDR3 is TGCGCCAGCAGCGGAGGTTGGGGGAGCTCCTACGAGCAGTACGTC. Its translation is CASSGGWGSSYEQYV.

This clonotype came up many times. The J gene is TRBJ2-5, the V gene TRBV4-1; D gene ambiguous. Germline V gene data show CDR1 as MGHRA and CDR2 as YSYEKL. Trimming shortened V by 1 base and J by 7 bases, and 13 bases separated the two germline ends. The CDR3 is 14 residues long. The CDR3 region is CASSQGTSVGTQYF. Here the CDR3 DNA reads TGCGCCAGCAGCCAAGGCACATCCGTTGGGACCCAGTACTTC.

The chain recombines TRBV7-9 with TRBJ1-1, with D unresolved. The CDR3 runs to 14 residues. V lost 2 bases and J 3 bases, leaving 10 bases between the germline ends. Per germline, CDR1 SEHNR and CDR2 FQNEAQ (reference sequence). The CDR3 nucleotides read TGTGCCAGCAGCTTAACAGACGGCTACACTGAAGCTTTCTTT. This encodes CASSLTDGYTEAFF.